A single sample is the source of the 8 T cell receptor beta chains below, sequenced in a study of early stage breast cancer tumors. Using immunoSEQ multiplex PCR, the repertoire was profiled, and TCRdb retains in-frame clones only, with some absent. This table has tens of thousands of clones, roughly 80% appearing once. The specimen sequenced was blood. These receptors were taken from a person in their thirties with breast cancer.

This rearrangement joins TRBV28 to TRBJ2-7; D is perhaps TRBD1 (6 bases). V was pared by 6 bases and J by 3 bases, with 15 bases between. The CDR3 covers 14 residues. The V gene's germline CDR1 is MDHEN and CDR2 SYDVKM. CDR3 nucleotide sequence: TGTGCCAGCAGCAACCGGGACAATGACTACGAGCAGTACTTC. It encodes CASSNRDNDYEQYF.

The V and J genes are TRBV5-1 and TRBJ2-3; a possible D gene is TRBD2 (5 bases). This CDR3 has 15 amino acids. Germline CDR1 SGHRS, CDR2 YFSETQ. V lost 4 bases and J 1 base, leaving 13 bases between the germline ends. CDR3 region: CASSPVRGGTDTQYF. The CDR3 DNA is TGCGCCAGCAGCCCAGTCCGGGGTGGCACAGATACGCAGTATTTT.

The rearrangement uses TRBV5-1 and TRBJ2-1; D call uncertain. The CDR3 runs to 15 residues. CDR1 and CDR2 from the germline V gene are SGHRS and YFSETQ. The V end lost 0 bases, the J end lost 0 bases, and 7 bases lay between the germline ends. This CDR3 reads CASSLGQGSYNEQFF. For the CDR3, the DNA is TGCGCCAGCAGCTTGGGGCAAGGCTCCTACAATGAGCAGTTCTTC. Full variable domain (outside the CDR3, taken from reference TRBV5-1 and TRBJ2-1): KAGVTQTPRYLIKTRGQQVTLSCSPISGHRSVSWYQQTPGQGLQFLFEYFSETQRNKGNFPGRFSGRQFSNSRSEMNVSTLELGDSALYLCASSLGQGSYNEQFFGPGTRLTVL.

The DNA of the CDR3 is TGTGCCAGCAGTTTTAATGGCAATCAGCCCCAGCATTTT. It yields the protein CASSFNGNQPQHF. The chain couples TRBV27 to TRBJ1-5; no clear D. Germline V gene lookup returns CDR1 MNHEY and CDR2 SMNVEV (reference sequence). V was trimmed by 3 bases and J by 2 bases, leaving 5 bases between them. This CDR3 spans 13 amino acids.

This rearrangement joins TRBV9 to TRBJ1-1; D ambiguous. Germline CDR1 reads SGDLS; CDR2 reads YYNGEE. The CDR3 extends over 17 amino acids. V lost 4 bases, J lost 4 bases, and 23 bases lay in between. CDR3 sequence reads: CASSPSGGPRMGTEAFF. As DNA, the CDR3 is TGTGCCAGCAGCCCCTCGGGTGGGCCCAGGATGGGCACTGAAGCTTTCTTT.

CDR3 loop: CASSLAQGLDTEAFF. The CDR3 DNA reads as TGTGCCAGCAGCTTAGCCCAGGGTTTGGACACTGAAGCTTTCTTT. The genes are TRBV7-8 and TRBJ1-1; TRBD1 is a possible D gene (5 bases). V gave up 0 bases and J gave up 3 bases, with 11 bases separating them. This CDR3 comprises 15 residues. Germline lookup yields CDR1 SGHVS and CDR2 FQNEAQ.

The rearrangement joins TRBV7-9 to TRBJ2-7; D gene unclear. This CDR3 is 15 amino acids long. The germline V and J ends were trimmed by 2 bases and 5 bases, with 16 bases remaining between them. Germline V gene data show CDR1 as SEHNR and CDR2 as FQNEAQ (reference sequence). CDR3 protein: CASSLQGVGGDEQYF. The DNA of the CDR3 is TGTGCCAGCAGCTTACAAGGTGTCGGCGGAGACGAGCAGTACTTC.

The chain employs TRBV6-5 and TRBJ2-3; 7 bases map to TRBD2. The V and J ends lost 6 bases and 4 bases, in that order; junction bases with no gene match: 7. From germline, CDR1 is MNHEY and CDR2 SVGAGI. CDR3 size: 14 residues. The CDR3 here is CASSRGLESDTQYF. The CDR3 DNA reads TGTGCCAGCAGCCGAGGACTAGAATCAGATACGCAGTATTTT.